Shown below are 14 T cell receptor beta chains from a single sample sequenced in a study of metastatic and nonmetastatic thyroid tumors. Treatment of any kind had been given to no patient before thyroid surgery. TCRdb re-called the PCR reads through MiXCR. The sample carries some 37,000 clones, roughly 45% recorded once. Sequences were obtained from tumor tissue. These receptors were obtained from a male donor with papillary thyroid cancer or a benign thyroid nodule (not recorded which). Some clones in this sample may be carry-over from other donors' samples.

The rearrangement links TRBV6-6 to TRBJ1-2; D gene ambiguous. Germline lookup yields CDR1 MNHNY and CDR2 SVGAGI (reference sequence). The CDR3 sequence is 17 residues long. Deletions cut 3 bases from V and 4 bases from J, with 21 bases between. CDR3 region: CASSYSTLRGGFYGYTF. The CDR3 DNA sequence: TGTGCCAGCAGTTATTCGACCCTTCGGGGAGGGTTCTATGGCTACACCTTC.

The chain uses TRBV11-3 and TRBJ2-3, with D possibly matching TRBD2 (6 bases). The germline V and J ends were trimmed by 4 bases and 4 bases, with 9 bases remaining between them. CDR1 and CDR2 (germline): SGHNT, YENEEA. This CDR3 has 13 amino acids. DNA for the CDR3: TGTGCCAGCAGCTCCCCGGGGGCAGATACGCAGTATTTT. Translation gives CASSSPGADTQYF. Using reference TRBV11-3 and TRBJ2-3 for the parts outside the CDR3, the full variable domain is EAGVVQSPRYKIIEKKQPVAFWCNPISGHNTLYWYLQNLGQGPELLIRYENEEAVDDSQLPKDRFSAERLKGVDSTLKIQPAELGDSAVYLCASSSPGADTQYFGPGTRLTVL.

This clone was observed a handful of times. The chain's CDR3 is CASSDTGEGYGYTF. CDR3 coding DNA: TGTGCCAGCAGTGATACAGGGGAGGGCTATGGCTACACCTTC. This chain connects TRBV6-1 to TRBJ1-2; 7 bases match TRBD1. With 3 bases clipped from V and 4 bases from J, the junction kept 5 bases outside the gene matches. The CDR3 covers 14 residues. CDR1 and CDR2 from the germline V gene are MNHNS and SASEGT.

In DNA, the CDR3 is TGCAGTGCTAGAGCCCTCCGTACCTCCTACGAGCAGTACTTC. Protein: CSARALRTSYEQYF. The V and J genes are TRBV20-1 and TRBJ2-7; D is undetermined. This CDR3 contains 14 residues. CDR1 is DFQATT and CDR2 is SNEGSKA in the germline V gene (reference sequence). With 1 base removed from V and 0 bases from J, the gap between germline ends came to 10 bases.

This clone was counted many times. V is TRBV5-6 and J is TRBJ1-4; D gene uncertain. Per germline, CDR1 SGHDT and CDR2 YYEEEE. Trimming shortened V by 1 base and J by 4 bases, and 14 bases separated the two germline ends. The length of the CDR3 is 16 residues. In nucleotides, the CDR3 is TGTGCCAGCAGCTTGAGGAGAAGGCAGATTAATGAAAAACTGTTTTTT. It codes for CASSLRRRQINEKLFF.

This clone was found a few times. The CDR3 sequence is CASSGQGVKNEQFF. The CDR3 DNA reads as TGTGCCAGCAGCGGACAGGGGGTAAAAAATGAGCAGTTCTTC. The rearrangement uses TRBV27 and TRBJ2-1; the match to TRBD1 covers 10 bases. CDR1 is MNHEY, CDR2 SMNVEV, per germline (reference sequence). V shed 6 bases and J 7 bases; nucleotides not matched to a gene: 6. CDR3 size: 14 residues.

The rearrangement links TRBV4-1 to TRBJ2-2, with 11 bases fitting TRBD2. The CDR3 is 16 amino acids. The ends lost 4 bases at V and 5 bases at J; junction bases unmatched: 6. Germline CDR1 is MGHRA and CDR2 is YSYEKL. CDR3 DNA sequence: TGCGCCAGCAGCCCCAGGCTAGCGGGAGGTACCGGGGAGCTGTTTTTT. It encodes CASSPRLAGGTGELFF.

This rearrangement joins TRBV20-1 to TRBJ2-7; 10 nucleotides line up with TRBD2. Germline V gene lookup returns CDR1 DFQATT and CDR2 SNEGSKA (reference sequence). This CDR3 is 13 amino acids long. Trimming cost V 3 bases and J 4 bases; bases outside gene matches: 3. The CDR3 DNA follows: TGCAGTGCTAGTCGACTAGCGGGTTACGAGCAGTACTTC. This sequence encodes CSASRLAGYEQYF.

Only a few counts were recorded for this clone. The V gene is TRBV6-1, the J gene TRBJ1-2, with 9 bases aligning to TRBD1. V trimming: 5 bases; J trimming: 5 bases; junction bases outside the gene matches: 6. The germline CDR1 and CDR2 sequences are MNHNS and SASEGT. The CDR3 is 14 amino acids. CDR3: CASSPDRGGYGYTF. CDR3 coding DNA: TGTGCCAGCAGTCCGGACAGGGGCGGATATGGCTACACCTTC.

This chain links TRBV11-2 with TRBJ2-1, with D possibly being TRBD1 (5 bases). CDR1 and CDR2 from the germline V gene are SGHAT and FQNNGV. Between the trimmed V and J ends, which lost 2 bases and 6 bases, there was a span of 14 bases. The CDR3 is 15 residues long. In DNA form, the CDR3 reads TGTGCCAGCAGCTTATGGCCCCTAGGGGCCAATGAGCAGTTCTTC. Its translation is CASSLWPLGANEQFF.

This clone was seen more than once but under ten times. The CDR3 DNA sequence: TGTGCCAGCAGTCGCAATACAGGGTACGAGACCCAGTACTTC. This sequence encodes CASSRNTGYETQYF. V is TRBV12-3 or TRBV12-4 and J is TRBJ2-5, with D tentatively TRBD1 (6 bases). The CDR3 sequence is 14 residues long. V was pared by 5 bases and J by 5 bases, with 15 bases between.

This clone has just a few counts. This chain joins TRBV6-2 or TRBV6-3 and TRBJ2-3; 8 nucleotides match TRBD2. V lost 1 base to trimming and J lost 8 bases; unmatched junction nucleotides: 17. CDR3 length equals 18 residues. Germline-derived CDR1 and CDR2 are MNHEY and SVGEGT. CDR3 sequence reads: CASSYFDFAGGALGTQYF. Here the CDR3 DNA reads TGTGCCAGCAGTTACTTTGATTTTGCGGGGGGAGCCCTGGGTACGCAGTATTTT.

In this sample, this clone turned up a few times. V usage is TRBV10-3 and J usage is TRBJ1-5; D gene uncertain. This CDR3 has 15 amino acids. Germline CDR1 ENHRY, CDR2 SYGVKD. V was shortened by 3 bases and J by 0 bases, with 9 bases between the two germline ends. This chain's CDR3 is CAISDGRNSNQPQHF. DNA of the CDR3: TGTGCCATCAGTGATGGCAGGAATAGCAATCAGCCCCAGCATTTT.

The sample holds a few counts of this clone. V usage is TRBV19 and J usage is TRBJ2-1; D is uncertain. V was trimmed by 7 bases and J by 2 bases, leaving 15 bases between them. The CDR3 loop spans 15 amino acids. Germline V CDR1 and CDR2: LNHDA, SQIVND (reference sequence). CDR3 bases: TGTGCCAGTAAACTCAGAACAGATCCCTACAATGAGCAGTTCTTC. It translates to CASKLRTDPYNEQFF.